These 30 T cell receptor beta chains came from one sample sequenced in a study of T cells in Graves' hyperthyroidism and ophthalmopathy. Using RNA transcripts as the source, TCR beta CDR3 regions were amplified. The HTBI primer set was used in a first-round RT-PCR of the TCR CDR3. TCRdb called the multiplex PCR reads again in MiXCR, with one record for every CDR3 protein. In the table there are a few hundred thousand distinct CDR3 sequences, more than 15% of which are singletons. The sequencing input was blood. The receptors come from a woman in her 30s with Graves' hyperthyroidism.

The chain employs TRBV5-1 and TRBJ2-3; 8 bases are a match to TRBD1. Losses at the gene ends were 3 bases for V and 4 bases for J; bases not matched to a gene: 7. Looked up from germline, CDR1 is SGHRS and CDR2 is YFSETQ. This CDR3 contains 15 residues. The DNA for the CDR3 is TGCGCCAGCAGCTGGAGGCAGGGGGCTGCAGATACGCAGTATTTT. Protein product: CASSWRQGAADTQYF.

This clonotype has just a few counts. The genes are TRBV6-1 and TRBJ1-4, with a tentative D call TRBD1 (5 bases). V lost 7 bases and J 7 bases, leaving 19 bases between the germline ends. Germline V gene data show CDR1 as MNHNS and CDR2 as SASEGT. The CDR3 contains 15 residues. The CDR3 region has the DNA TGTGCCAGCACCCCAATTGGGGGTTCGGGTGAAAAACTGTTTTTT. Translation: CASTPIGGSGEKLFF.

This clonotype came up a few times. The chain combines TRBV27 with TRBJ2-2; D is possibly TRBD2 (6 bases). This CDR3 spans 19 amino acids. Trimming cost V 3 bases and J 5 bases, with 25 bases left between them. Germline lookup yields CDR1 MNHEY and CDR2 SMNVEV (reference sequence). CDR3 loop: CASSLDPSLAGRSTGELFF. CDR3 bases: TGTGCCAGCAGTTTGGATCCATCTCTCGCGGGAAGGTCAACCGGGGAGCTGTTTTTT.

The V and J genes are TRBV11-1 and TRBJ2-7, with 10 bases fitting TRBD2. Per the germline V gene, CDR1 is SGHAT and CDR2 is FQDESV (reference sequence). Trimming took 4 bases from V and 2 from J; bases not matched to a gene: 5. This CDR3 is 15 amino acids long. The CDR3 region has the DNA TGTGCCAGCAGCTCGCAAGCGGGAGGGCCCTACGAGCAGTACTTC. This sequence encodes CASSSQAGGPYEQYF.

This clonotype appeared many times. The chain combines TRBV20-1 with TRBJ2-7; 10 bases are a match to TRBD1. The junction had 12 bases not matched to a gene; V was cut back by 3 bases and J by 4 bases. The CDR3 consists of 16 residues. The V gene's germline CDR1 is DFQATT and CDR2 SNEGSKA (reference sequence). In DNA, the CDR3 is TGCAGTGCTAGTAGCTCCGGGACAGGGGAATTGTACGAGCAGTACTTC. As protein: CSASSSGTGELYEQYF.

The sample holds a few counts of this clonotype. An end of the junction does not agree with germline; a read error may underlie this. The rearrangement uses TRBV27 and TRBJ2-1; D is uncertain. The CDR3 contains 11 residues. Germline V gene lookup returns CDR1 MNHEY and CDR2 SMNVEV (reference sequence). The CDR3 here is CTSSFLNEQFF. CDR3 in DNA: TGTACCAGCAGTTTTCTTAATGAGCAGTTCTTC.

The genes are TRBV7-3 and TRBJ2-3, with 11 bases lining up with TRBD2. The CDR3 contains 18 residues. Germline V gene data show CDR1 as SGHTA and CDR2 as FQGTGA. V lost 4 bases, J lost 2 bases, and 11 bases stayed unmatched. The CDR3 nucleotides read TGTGCCAGCAGCTCACACCCCGGGACTAGCGGACTCACAGATACGCAGTATTTT. Residues: CASSSHPGTSGLTDTQYF.

This clonotype was observed at least ten times. The chain employs TRBV27 and TRBJ2-7; perhaps TRBD1 as D (5 bases). Germline CDR1 MNHEY, CDR2 SMNVEV (reference sequence). This CDR3 has 14 amino acids. Deletions cut 5 bases from V and 0 bases from J, with 11 bases between. The CDR3, as DNA: TGTGCCAGCAGTCAAAGGGGCTACTCCTACGAGCAGTACTTC. Translated, it gives CASSQRGYSYEQYF.

The sample holds many counts of this clonotype. J is TRBJ2-1 and V is TRBV10-3; 10 bases fit TRBD1. The CDR3 has 14 amino acids. Germline V CDR1 and CDR2: ENHRY, SYGVKD. V was pared by 6 bases and J by 9 bases, with 8 bases of the junction left unmatched. The CDR3 sequence is CAIRTGTGDTEQFF. The CDR3 nucleotides are TGTGCCATCAGGACCGGGACAGGGGATACTGAGCAGTTCTTC.

This clonotype has a count of ten or more. The chain is built from TRBV7-9 and TRBJ2-7; 8 bases align to TRBD2. After removal of 1 base from V and 5 bases from J, the junction contained 7 bases not matched to a gene. Germline CDR1 reads SEHNR; CDR2 reads FQNEAQ (reference sequence). The length of the CDR3 is 15 residues. CDR3 DNA: TGTGCCAGCAGCTTAGGGACTAGCTTAGCGGACGAGCAGTACTTC. Amino acid sequence: CASSLGTSLADEQYF.

This chain links TRBV19 with TRBJ2-2, with D perhaps matching TRBD1 (5 bases). CDR3 length: 15 residues. Germline CDR1 LNHDA, CDR2 SQIVND (reference sequence). The germline V and J ends were trimmed by 1 base and 4 bases, with 10 bases remaining between them. The CDR3 loop is CASSIGHRSTGELFF. DNA of the CDR3: TGTGCCAGTAGTATAGGGCACAGGAGCACCGGGGAGCTGTTTTTT.

The V and J genes are TRBV12-3 or TRBV12-4 and TRBJ1-3; unclear D gene. Trimming removed 7 bases from V and 1 base from J, with 2 bases in between. The CDR3 sequence is 11 residues long. The CDR3: CASTSGNTIYF. CDR3 in DNA: TGTGCCAGCACATCTGGAAACACCATATATTTT.

In this sample, this clonotype turned up a few times. V is TRBV7-2 and J is TRBJ2-3, with 9 bases matching TRBD2. J gave up 8 bases and V 1 base, and 4 bases lay outside the gene matches. Germline V gene sequence: CDR1 SGHTA, CDR2 FQGNSA. The CDR3 is 14 residues long. As DNA, the CDR3 is TGTGCCAGCAGCTTAGAAGGCGGGGGGGGTACGCAGTATTTT. It codes for CASSLEGGGGTQYF.

Notes on this clonotype: This could be a read error, since a much larger clone is one nucleotide away. This chain joins TRBV5-1 and TRBJ2-2; the D is unclear. The V gene's germline CDR1 is SGHRS and CDR2 YFSETQ. The V gene lost 5 bases and the J gene lost 13 bases, with 15 bases spanning the gap. The CDR3 covers 12 residues. CDR3 DNA sequence: TGCGCCAGCAGGGGGTGGATGCCTCCGCTGTTTTTT. This sequence encodes CASRGWMPPLFF.

This clonotype was seen repeatedly, ten times or more. This sequence joins TRBV10-3 and TRBJ2-3; no definite D call. CDR1 and CDR2 from the germline V gene are ENHRY and SYGVKD. This CDR3 has 12 amino acids. V lost 4 bases and J lost 5, with 7 bases in between. The CDR3 nucleotides are TGTGCCATCAGTGGGACGCAAGATACGCAGTATTTT. As protein: CAISGTQDTQYF.

This chain joins TRBV18 and TRBJ2-5; TRBD1 matches 10 bases. J was trimmed by 7 bases and V by 6 bases; bases with no gene match: 14. The germline V gene encodes CDR1 KGHSH and CDR2 LQKENI. The length of the CDR3 is 16 residues. The CDR3 loop is CASSPRDRGGTATQYF. Here the CDR3 DNA reads TGTGCCAGCTCGCCTCGGGACAGGGGAGGAACAGCGACCCAGTACTTC.

This clonotype came up a few times. This chain joins TRBV5-1 and TRBJ2-7; 7 bases fit TRBD1. The CDR3 extends over 14 amino acids. The V gene end was trimmed by 1 base and the J gene end by 7 bases; junction bases not matched to a gene: 8. The germline V gene encodes CDR1 SGHRS and CDR2 YFSETQ. The CDR3 nucleotides are TGCGCCAGCAGCTTGACGGGCCGGACAGGTGAGCAGTACTTC. It codes for CASSLTGRTGEQYF. The variable domain in full, with the rest retrieved from reference TRBV5-1 and TRBJ2-7, is KAGVTQTPRYLIKTRGQQVTLSCSPISGHRSVSWYQQTPGQGLQFLFEYFSETQRNKGNFPGRFSGRQFSNSRSEMNVSTLELGDSALYLCASSLTGRTGEQYFGPGTRLTVT.

In its sample, this clonotype was seen many times. This chain links TRBV3-1 with TRBJ2-7; weak D call: TRBD2 (5 bases). With 0 bases removed from V and 7 bases from J, the gap between germline ends came to 10 bases. The V gene's germline CDR1 is LGHDT and CDR2 YNNKEL (reference sequence). CDR3 size: 13 residues. This CDR3 is CASSQDWGVEQYF. The CDR3 DNA is TGTGCCAGCAGCCAAGATTGGGGAGTGGAGCAGTACTTC.

This clonotype turned up a few times. J is TRBJ2-3 and V is TRBV4-3; perhaps TRBD2 as D (6 bases). The CDR3 has 16 residues. Trimming stripped 0 bases from V and 0 bases from J, with 10 bases between. Germline assignment: CDR1 LGHNA and CDR2 YSLEER. CDR3 amino acids: CASSQDPGVSTDTQYF. In nucleotides, the CDR3 is TGCGCCAGCAGCCAAGATCCGGGGGTGAGCACAGATACGCAGTATTTT.

This clonotype was observed many times. The genes are TRBV18 and TRBJ2-7; maybe TRBD2 (7 bases). The CDR3 length is 14 residues. Germline-derived CDR1 and CDR2 are KGHSH and LQKENI. Trimming pared 1 base from V and 3 bases from J, leaving 10 bases between. DNA for the CDR3: TGTGCCAGCTCACCACAGGGGGAGGGCTACGAGCAGTACTTC. Encoded protein: CASSPQGEGYEQYF.

This clonotype appeared many times. This sequence joins TRBV2 and TRBJ2-1; D unresolved. Per the germline V gene, CDR1 is SNHLY and CDR2 is FYNNEI. Trimming removed 3 bases at V and 4 bases at J, with 7 bases between. This CDR3 is built from 13 residues. The DNA for the CDR3 is TGTGCCAGCAGTGAGGCCGAGTACAATGAGCAGTTCTTC. Translated: CASSEAEYNEQFF.

This clonotype showed up many times. The chain uses TRBV7-9 and TRBJ2-1, with 12 positions matching TRBD2. In germline, CDR1 is SEHNR, CDR2 FQNEAQ (reference sequence). The length of the CDR3 is 14 residues. V was pared by 8 bases and J by 8 bases, with 7 bases of the junction left unmatched. The CDR3 nucleotides are TGTGCCAGCCAGACTAGCGGGAGTTTCGATGAGCAGTTCTTC. Amino acid sequence: CASQTSGSFDEQFF.

This clonotype was found many times. DNA for the CDR3: TGTGCCAGCACCACACGTGGAGGGGTGAACACTGAAGCTTTCTTT. Translated, it gives CASTTRGGVNTEAFF. The rearrangement joins TRBV7-9 to TRBJ1-1; the D gene is possibly TRBD1 (5 bases). Germline V gene sequence: CDR1 SEHNR, CDR2 FQNEAQ (reference sequence). Trimming stripped 7 bases from V and 0 bases from J, with 15 bases between. The CDR3 is 15 amino acids.

In its sample, this clonotype was seen a few times. The V gene is TRBV19, the J gene TRBJ1-2; D not resolved. Germline CDR1 reads LNHDA; CDR2 reads SQIVND (reference sequence). The V gene lost 8 bases and the J gene lost 5 bases, with 15 bases spanning the gap. The CDR3 consists of 13 residues. This chain's CDR3 is CASSIRNGYGYTF. Written as DNA, the CDR3 is TGTGCCAGTTCTATCAGAAACGGGTATGGCTACACCTTC.

This clonotype was found once. One base away lies a much larger clone, so this may be a sequencing read error. The chain has TRBV6-2 or TRBV6-3 and TRBJ2-7, with TRBD1 as a possible D gene (6 bases). V dropped 0 bases and J dropped 3 bases, with 12 bases sitting between them. The CDR3 runs 15 residues. From germline, CDR1 is MNHEY and CDR2 SVGEGT. The CDR3: CASSYSQGLSYEQYF. CDR3 nucleotide sequence: TGTGCCAGCAGTTACTCGCAGGGGCTCAGCTACGAGCAGTACTTC.

Points on this clonotype: One base away lies a much larger clone, so this may be a sequencing read error. The conserved final phenylalanine or tryptophan is absent from the CDR3, which likely points to a read error. The CDR3: CASSQGQGAYTEAFS. The CDR3 DNA reads TGCGCCAGCAGCCAAGGGCAGGGCGCTTACACTGAAGCTTTCTCT. V and J are TRBV4-1 and TRBJ1-1; weak D call: TRBD1 (5 bases). V was trimmed by 1 base and J by 3 bases, leaving 12 bases between them. Germline loops: CDR1 MGHRA, CDR2 YSYEKL. The CDR3 spans 15 residues.

The gene calls are TRBV7-6 and TRBJ2-2, with 10 nucleotides matching TRBD1. The CDR3 runs to 16 residues. V was pared by 3 bases and J by 5 bases, with 6 bases of the junction left unmatched. Germline lookup yields CDR1 SGHVS and CDR2 FNYEAQ. For the CDR3, the DNA is TGTGCCAGCAGCTTGACAGGGGGCGCCCCGACCGGGGAGCTGTTTTTT. Its translation: CASSLTGGAPTGELFF.

This clonotype was counted a few times. V usage is TRBV14 and J usage is TRBJ2-1, with 10 nucleotides matching TRBD1. CDR1 SGHDN and CDR2 FVKESK come from the germline V gene. The V and J ends lost 0 bases and 7 bases, in that order; junction bases with no gene match: 15. The CDR3 sequence is 19 residues long. In DNA, the CDR3 is TGTGCCAGCAGCCAAGATCTGCCACCCCCGGGACAGGGGAGGAATGAGCAGTTCTTC. Amino acid sequence: CASSQDLPPPGQGRNEQFF. Full variable domain (rest looked up from reference TRBV14 and TRBJ2-1): EAGVTQFPSHSVIEKGQTVTLRCDPISGHDNLYWYRRVMGKEIKFLLHFVKESKQDESGMPNNRFLAERTGGTYSTLKVQPAELEDSGVYFCASSQDLPPPGQGRNEQFFGPGTRLTVL.

This clonotype was detected a few times. The V gene is TRBV10-3, the J gene TRBJ2-7, with D tentatively TRBD1 (6 bases). Germline V lookup: CDR1 ENHRY, CDR2 SYGVKD. V shed 4 bases and J shed 2 bases, with 9 bases lying between them. CDR3 length equals 13 residues. Here the CDR3 reads CAISAPGAYEQYF. Written as DNA, the CDR3 is TGTGCCATCAGTGCCCCAGGGGCCTACGAGCAGTACTTC.

This clonotype was picked up many times. Here the CDR3 DNA reads TGTGCCAGCAGTTTATCGAAGGAACAAGAGGTGGGGGAGCAGTTCTTC. Translation gives CASSLSKEQEVGEQFF. This chain links TRBV27 with TRBJ2-1, with no clear D. The CDR3 runs to 16 residues. Germline V gives CDR1 MNHEY, CDR2 SMNVEV (reference sequence). Trimming cost V 0 bases and J 10 bases, with 19 bases left between them.